This T cell receptor beta chain emerged from a study of T cell responses to AZD1222 COVID-19 vaccine (dated by TCRdb to about 2021). Looking at the study overall: A total of 230 to 250 trial participants underwent TCR sequencing, of whom approximately 210 received two doses of AZD1222 and 26 received two doses of the MenACWY control vaccine. Enrollment into the trials was organized by age into subgroups of 18-55, 56-69 and 70-plus years, and those subgroups contained approximately 150, 30 and 60 TCR-sequenced participants, respectively. General findings and caveats noted by the study authors: Conclusions about previously exposed vaccinees are limited, since just a handful of AZD1222 recipients were seropositive for SARS-CoV-2 at baseline. Most participants were white British and females outnumbered males, and the authors suggested that clonal diversity may have been underestimated. In the small 56-69-year group, the increase in depth fell short of significance, most likely because of low power. Reportedly, almost half of the unique spike-specific TCRs recognized epitopes lying outside the regions that are mutated in the B.1.351 and B.1.1.7 variants. The vaccine-associated CD4 TCRs covered the entire spike protein, and the dominant responses fell in regions 160-218 and 743-854. After two AZD1222 doses, both the breadth and the depth of spike-specific TCRs were significantly higher than at day 0 and than in MenACWY recipients. No day 14 peak-response samples were available, so repertoires were characterized only after the peak T cell response.

Looking up the germline V gene yields CDR1 MRHNA and CDR2 SNTAGT. V loses 3 bases, J loses 5 bases, and the germline ends lie 16 bases apart. From the cysteine through the phenylalanine, the CDR3 covers 15 amino acids. CDR3 DNA only is kept here, 45 bases in frame from base 1. The CDR3 regions of human TCRbeta chains were analyzed by immunosequencing. Turning to the authors' computational methods: TCRs in the repertoires were compared against a reference library of SARS-CoV-2-specific TCRs that had been generated with the MIRA antigen-specificity platform. Breadth was defined as the fraction of unique TCRs that were SARS-CoV-2-associated, and depth was defined as the fraction of total T cells that were SARS-CoV-2-associated. Using the MIRA data, each spike-specific TCR was mapped to the spike region that the TCR reacts to and placed in a CD4 or CD8 class. Log10-transformed breadth and depth values were compared by one-way ANOVA with Sidak's multiple comparisons tests. TCRdb stores this immuneACCESS table with in-frame sequences only. Part of the clones is absent; in the studies checked, under half of the shortfall reflects unresolved V genes, and no reason is known for the rest. V and J calls and clone size are given by that table; D and trimming were obtained from the DNA. The sample yields 150,000 or so clones; 85% to 95% were counted once. 3% to 4% of the sample comes from the top ten.

Explained via the paper, the time point label denotes: about 28 days (+/-7) after the second vaccine dose. AZD1222 recipients with second doses at about 4 weeks or about 12 weeks were pooled, because spike-specific TCR depth and breadth did not differ between schedules. Vaccinee samples were obtained from the UK trials COV001 and COV002, which included a single-blind randomized controlled phase 2/3 trial of AZD1222 (ChAdOx1 nCoV-19) in healthy adults. For TCRbeta chain sequencing, PBMC samples from trial participants were taken at day 0 and at day 28 after the second dose. As for this clone: Its cognate antigen has yet to be identified. Per-base quality was not reported, and no clone a single base away is much larger than it.

The TCR sequence derives from an adult who received the AZD1222 COVID-19 vaccine. Sample: peripheral blood, taken 28 days after the second AZD1222 dose. This chain is built from TRBV6-4 and TRBJ2-5; TRBD2 is a weak D gene call, 7 bases matching. The base sequence is TGTGCCAGCAGTGAGCGCGGGGGCCCCCGGGAGACCCAGTACTTC. Translated, this is CASSERGGPRETQYF.